This T cell receptor beta chain was sequenced in a study of Ad26.COV2.S vaccination and SARS-CoV-2 variants. The method was immunoSEQ multiplex PCR; TCRdb's version includes in-frame clones alone and lacks a portion of them. The sample shows under 500,000 clones, about 90% of them seen only once. Indicated treatment: around 19 received Ad26.COV2.S at low or high dose, single or two shots; roughly five received placebo; per-sample allocation not given. Sampling was done on day 63 after the first vaccine or placebo injection. Boston hosted the donor, who was an adult aged 18-55 years. The clonotype comes from a person aged 18-65 years who received the Ad26.COV2.S COVID-19 vaccine or a placebo. Sequencing used peripheral blood, obtained in a trial of Ad26.COV2.S vaccine versus placebo.

The CDR3 sequence is CASSLNRRALPDNEQFF. The CDR3 DNA is TGTGCCAGCAGTCTGAACAGGAGGGCGCTACCGGACAATGAGCAGTTCTTC. This rearrangement joins TRBV6-6 to TRBJ2-1; D might be TRBD2 (6 bases). The V gene lost 5 bases and the J gene lost 5 bases, with 22 bases spanning the gap. Per the germline V gene, CDR1 is MNHNY and CDR2 is SVGAGI (reference sequence). This CDR3 has 17 amino acids.